The source of this T cell receptor beta chain is a study of radiation and T cells in renal cell carcinoma. The germline V gene encodes CDR1 SGHTA and CDR2 FQGNSA. The V and J ends lost 5 bases and 6 bases respectively, with 12 bases between them. CDR3 length equals 13 residues. The time point here: blood 4 weeks post-SBRT, at nephrectomy. The treatment was: 15 Gy SBRT to primary tumor, nephrectomy 4 weeks later. The tumor was a clear cell renal cell carcinoma. TCRdb keeps only in-frame clones here, not all; method: immunoSEQ multiplex PCR. The data show about 43,000 clones, 80% to 85% seen once. On this clone: What it recognizes is unknown.

Study findings and constraints: Top tumor clonotypes rose in blood 2 weeks post-radiation, then contracted.

This receptor was obtained from a woman in her 70s with renal cell carcinoma. The sample consisted of blood, taken from a patient whose treatment included radiotherapy and nephrectomy. The chain employs TRBV7-2 and TRBJ2-3, with D perhaps given as TRBD1 or TRBD2 (6 bases each). CDR3: CASSRGPGDTQYF. DNA for the CDR3: TGTGCCAGCAGCCGGGGGCCGGGGGATACGCAGTATTTT.